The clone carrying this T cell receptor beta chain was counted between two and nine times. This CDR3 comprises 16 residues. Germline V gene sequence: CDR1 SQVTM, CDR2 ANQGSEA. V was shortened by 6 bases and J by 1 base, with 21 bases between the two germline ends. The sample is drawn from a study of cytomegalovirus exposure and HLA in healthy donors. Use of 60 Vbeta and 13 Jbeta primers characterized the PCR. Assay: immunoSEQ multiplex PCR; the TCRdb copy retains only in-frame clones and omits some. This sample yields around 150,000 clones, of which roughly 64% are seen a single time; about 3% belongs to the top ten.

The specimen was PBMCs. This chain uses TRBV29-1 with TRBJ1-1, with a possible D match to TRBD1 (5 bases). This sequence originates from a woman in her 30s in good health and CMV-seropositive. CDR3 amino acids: CSVIKAAGRQNTEAFF. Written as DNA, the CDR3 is TGCAGCGTCATTAAAGCGGCGGGGCGGCAGAACACTGAAGCTTTCTTT.